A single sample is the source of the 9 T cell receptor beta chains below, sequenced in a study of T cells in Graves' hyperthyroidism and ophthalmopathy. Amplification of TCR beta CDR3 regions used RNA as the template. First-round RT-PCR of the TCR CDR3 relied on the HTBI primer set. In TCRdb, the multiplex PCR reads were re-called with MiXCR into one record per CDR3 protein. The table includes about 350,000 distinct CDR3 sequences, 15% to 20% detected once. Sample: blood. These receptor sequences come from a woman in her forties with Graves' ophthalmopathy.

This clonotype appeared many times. CDR3 DNA sequence: TGTGCCAGCAGTGAAAGGAGCTCTGGGGCCAACGTCCTGACTTTC. It is translated as CASSERSSGANVLTF. The V gene is TRBV6-1, the J gene TRBJ2-6, with no clear D. The CDR3 contains 15 residues. V shed 2 bases and J shed 0 bases, with 5 bases lying between them. CDR1 and CDR2 (germline): MNHNS, SASEGT.

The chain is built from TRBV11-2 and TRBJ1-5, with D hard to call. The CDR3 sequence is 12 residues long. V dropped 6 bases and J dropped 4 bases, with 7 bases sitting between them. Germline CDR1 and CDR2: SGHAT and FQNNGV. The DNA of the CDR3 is TGTGCCAGCAGGATCAATAATCAGCCCCAGCATTTT. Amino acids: CASRINNQPQHF.

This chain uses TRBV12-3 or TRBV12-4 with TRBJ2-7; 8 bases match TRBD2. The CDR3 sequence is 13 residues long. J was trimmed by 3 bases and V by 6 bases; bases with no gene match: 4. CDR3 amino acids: CASRRSGGYEQYF. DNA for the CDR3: TGTGCCAGCAGGCGAAGCGGGGGCTACGAGCAGTACTTC.

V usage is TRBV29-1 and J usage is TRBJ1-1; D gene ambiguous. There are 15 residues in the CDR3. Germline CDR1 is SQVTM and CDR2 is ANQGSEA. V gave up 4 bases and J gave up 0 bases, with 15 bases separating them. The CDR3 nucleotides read TGCAGCGTTGTGTCCCTGAGGTCAATGAACACTGAAGCTTTCTTT. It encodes CSVVSLRSMNTEAFF.

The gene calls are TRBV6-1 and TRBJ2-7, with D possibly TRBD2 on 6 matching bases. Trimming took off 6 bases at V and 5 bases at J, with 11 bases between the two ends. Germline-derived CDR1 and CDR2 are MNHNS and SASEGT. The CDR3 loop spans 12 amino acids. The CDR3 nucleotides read TGTGCCAGCAGCGGACTAAGTAACGAGCAGTACTTC. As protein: CASSGLSNEQYF.

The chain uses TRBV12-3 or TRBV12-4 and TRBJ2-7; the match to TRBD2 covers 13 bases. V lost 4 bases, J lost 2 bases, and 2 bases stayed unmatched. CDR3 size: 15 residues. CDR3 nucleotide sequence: TGTGCCAGCAGTTGGACTAGCGGGAGCACCTACGAGCAGTACTTC. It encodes CASSWTSGSTYEQYF.

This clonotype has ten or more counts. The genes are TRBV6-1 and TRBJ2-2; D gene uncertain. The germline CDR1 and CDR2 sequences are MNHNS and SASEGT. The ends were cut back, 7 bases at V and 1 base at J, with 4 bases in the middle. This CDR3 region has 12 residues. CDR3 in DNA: TGTGCCAGCACAGAGAACACCGGGGAGCTGTTTTTT. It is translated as CASTENTGELFF.

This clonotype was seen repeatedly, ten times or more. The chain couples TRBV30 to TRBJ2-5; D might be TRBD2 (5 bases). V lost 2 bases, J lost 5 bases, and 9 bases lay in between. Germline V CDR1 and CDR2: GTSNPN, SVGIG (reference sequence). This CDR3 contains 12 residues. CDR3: CAWSPGMETQYF. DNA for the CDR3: TGTGCCTGGAGTCCGGGGATGGAGACCCAGTACTTC. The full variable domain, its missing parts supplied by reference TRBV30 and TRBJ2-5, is SQTIHQWPATLVQPVGSPLSLECTVEGTSNPNLYWYRQAAGRGLQLLFYSVGIGQISSEVPQNLSASRPQDRQFILSSKKLLLSDSGFYLCAWSPGMETQYFGPGTRLLVL.

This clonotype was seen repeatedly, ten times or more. This CDR3 reads CASSRPPEQNQPQHF. The CDR3, as DNA: TGTGCCAGCAGTCGTCCACCTGAACAGAATCAGCCCCAGCATTTT. The gene calls are TRBV6-1 and TRBJ1-5; no reliable D call. This CDR3 comprises 15 residues. V was cut by 5 bases and J by 4 bases, with 15 bases left in between. In germline, CDR1 is MNHNS, CDR2 SASEGT.